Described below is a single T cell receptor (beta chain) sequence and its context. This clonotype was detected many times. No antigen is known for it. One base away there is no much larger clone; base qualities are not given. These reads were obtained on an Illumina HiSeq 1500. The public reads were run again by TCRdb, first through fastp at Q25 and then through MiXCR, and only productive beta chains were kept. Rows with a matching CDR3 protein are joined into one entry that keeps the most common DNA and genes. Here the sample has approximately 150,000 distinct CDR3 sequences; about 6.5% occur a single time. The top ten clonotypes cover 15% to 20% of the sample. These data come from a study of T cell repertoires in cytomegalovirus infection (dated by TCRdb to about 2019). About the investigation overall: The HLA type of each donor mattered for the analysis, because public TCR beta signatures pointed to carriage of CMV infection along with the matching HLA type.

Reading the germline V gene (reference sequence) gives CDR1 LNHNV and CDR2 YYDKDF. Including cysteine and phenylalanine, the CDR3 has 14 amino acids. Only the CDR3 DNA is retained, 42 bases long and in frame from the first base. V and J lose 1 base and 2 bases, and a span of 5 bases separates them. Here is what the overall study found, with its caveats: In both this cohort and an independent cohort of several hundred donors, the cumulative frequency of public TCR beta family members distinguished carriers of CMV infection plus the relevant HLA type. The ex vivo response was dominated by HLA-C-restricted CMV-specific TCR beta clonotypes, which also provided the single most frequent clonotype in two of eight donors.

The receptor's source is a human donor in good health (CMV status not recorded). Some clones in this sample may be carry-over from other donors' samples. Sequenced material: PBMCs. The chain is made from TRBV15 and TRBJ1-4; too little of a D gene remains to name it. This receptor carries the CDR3 CATSRVSTNEKLFF. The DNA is TGTGCCACCAGCAGAGTCAGCACTAATGAAAAACTGTTTTTT.